This entry features one T cell receptor beta chain sequence. Additional DNA sequences in this sample encode the identical CDR3. Here immunoSEQ multiplex PCR was the method, and the copy in TCRdb shows in-frame clones only, minus some. The table records approximately 70,000 clones, around 93% of them present only once. This sample was taken from a study of blood T cell repertoires in COVID-19. V lost 1 base and J 1 base, leaving 4 bases between the germline ends. The CDR3 extends over 13 amino acids. This sequence joins TRBV12-3 or TRBV12-4 and TRBJ1-1; D not resolved. Material: peripheral blood. This sequence originates from a woman aged 60 to 75 with active COVID-19. CDR3 region: CASSLGQNTEAFF. CDR3 nucleotide sequence: TGTGCCAGCAGTTTAGGACAGAACACTGAAGCTTTCTTT.